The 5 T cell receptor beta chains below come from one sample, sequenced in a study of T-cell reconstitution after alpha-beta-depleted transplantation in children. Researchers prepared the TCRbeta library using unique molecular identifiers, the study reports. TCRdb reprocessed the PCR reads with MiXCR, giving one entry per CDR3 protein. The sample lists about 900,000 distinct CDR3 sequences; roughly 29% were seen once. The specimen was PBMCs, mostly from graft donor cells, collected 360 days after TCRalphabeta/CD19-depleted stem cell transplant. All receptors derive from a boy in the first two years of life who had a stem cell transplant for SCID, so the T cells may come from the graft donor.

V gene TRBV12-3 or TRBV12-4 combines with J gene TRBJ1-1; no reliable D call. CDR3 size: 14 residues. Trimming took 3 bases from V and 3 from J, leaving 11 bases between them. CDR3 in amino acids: CASSFPGLDTEAFF. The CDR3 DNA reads TGTGCCAGCAGTTTTCCTGGCCTGGACACTGAAGCTTTCTTT.

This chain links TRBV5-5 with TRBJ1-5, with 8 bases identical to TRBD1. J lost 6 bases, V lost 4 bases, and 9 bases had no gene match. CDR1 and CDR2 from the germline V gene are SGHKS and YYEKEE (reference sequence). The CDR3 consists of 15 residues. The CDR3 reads CASSPDRVTPQPQHF. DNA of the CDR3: TGTGCCAGCAGCCCGGACAGGGTGACTCCTCAGCCCCAGCATTTT.

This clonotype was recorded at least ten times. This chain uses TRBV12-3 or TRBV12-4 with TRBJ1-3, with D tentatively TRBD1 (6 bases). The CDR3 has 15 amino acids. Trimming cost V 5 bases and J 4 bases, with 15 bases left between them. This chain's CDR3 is CASSRDDRRGNTIYF. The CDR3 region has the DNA TGTGCCAGCAGTCGAGACGACAGGAGAGGAAACACCATATATTTT.

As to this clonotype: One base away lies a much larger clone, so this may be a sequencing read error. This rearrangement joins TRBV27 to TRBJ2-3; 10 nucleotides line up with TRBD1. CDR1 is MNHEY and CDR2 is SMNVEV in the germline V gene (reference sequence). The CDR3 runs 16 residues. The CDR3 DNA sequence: TGTGCCAGCAGCCCTCGGACAGGGGGATACACAGATACGGAGTATTTT. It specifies CASSPRTGGYTDTEYF.

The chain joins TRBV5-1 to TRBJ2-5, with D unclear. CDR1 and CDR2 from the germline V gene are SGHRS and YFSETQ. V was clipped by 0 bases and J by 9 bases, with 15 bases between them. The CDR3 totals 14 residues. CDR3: CASSLAGPEEAQYF. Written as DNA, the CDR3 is TGCGCCAGCAGCTTGGCCGGACCCGAGGAAGCCCAGTACTTC.